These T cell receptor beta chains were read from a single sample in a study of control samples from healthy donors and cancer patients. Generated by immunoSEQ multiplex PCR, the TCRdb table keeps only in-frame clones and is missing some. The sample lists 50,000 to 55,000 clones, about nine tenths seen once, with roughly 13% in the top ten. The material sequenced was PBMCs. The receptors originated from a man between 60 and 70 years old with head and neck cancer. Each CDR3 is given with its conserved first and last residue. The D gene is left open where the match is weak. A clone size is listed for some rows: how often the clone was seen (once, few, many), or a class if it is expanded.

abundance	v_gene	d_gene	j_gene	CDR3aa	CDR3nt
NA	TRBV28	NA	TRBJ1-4	CASSLNRGLYEKLFF	TGTGCCAGCAGTTTAAACCGGGGGCTCTATGAAAAACTGTTTTTT
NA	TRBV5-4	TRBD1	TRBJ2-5	CASSYGTGLKETQYF	TGTGCCAGCAGCTACGGGACAGGGCTCAAAGAGACCCAGTACTTC
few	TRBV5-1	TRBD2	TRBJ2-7	CASSPRSGTSALSYEQYF	TGCGCCAGCAGCCCGCGATCCGGGACTAGCGCGCTGTCCTACGAGCAGTACTTC
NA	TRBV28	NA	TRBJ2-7	CATTTEIYEQYF	TGTGCCACCACGACAGAGATCTACGAGCAGTACTTC
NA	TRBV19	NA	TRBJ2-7	CASSTDFNSYEQYF	TGTGCCAGTAGTACCGACTTTAATTCCTACGAGCAGTACTTC
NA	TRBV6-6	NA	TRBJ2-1	CASSPETVYNEQFF	TGTGCCAGCAGTCCCGAGACAGTGTACAATGAGCAGTTCTTC
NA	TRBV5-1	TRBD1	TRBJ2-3	CASSTGTGGITDTQYF	TGCGCCAGCAGCACCGGGACAGGGGGGATTACAGATACGCAGTATTTT
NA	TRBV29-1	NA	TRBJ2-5	CSVDWGRDLRTQETQYF	TGCAGCGTTGACTGGGGGCGCGACCTTCGCACTCAAGAGACCCAGTACTTC
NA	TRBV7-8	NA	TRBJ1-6	CASSYRRMGVLHNSPLHF	TGTGCCAGCAGCTACCGTCGGATGGGGGTCTTACATAATTCACCCCTCCACTTT
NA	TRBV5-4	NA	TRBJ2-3	CASSRERLADTQYF	TGTGCCAGCAGCCGCGAGCGGCTGGCAGATACGCAGTATTTT
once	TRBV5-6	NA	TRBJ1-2	CASSPGHYFYGYTF	TGTGCCAGCAGCCCCGGACACTATTTCTATGGCTACACCTTC
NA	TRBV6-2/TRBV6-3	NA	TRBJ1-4	CASRPSRGNEKLFF	TGTGCCAGCAGACCTTCGCGGGGTAATGAAAAACTGTTTTTT
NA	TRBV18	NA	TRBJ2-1	CASGSDLASYNEQFF	TGTGCCAGCGGTAGCGACCTAGCCTCCTACAATGAGCAGTTCTTC
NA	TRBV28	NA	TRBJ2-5	CASYSSGTQYF	TGTGCCAGCTACTCCTCCGGGACTCAGTACTTC
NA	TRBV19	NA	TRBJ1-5	CASSPPPGGLGQPQHF	TGTGCCAGTAGTCCGCCCCCGGGGGGCCTAGGACAGCCCCAGCATTTT
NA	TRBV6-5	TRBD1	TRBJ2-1	CATDRDAYNEQFF	TGTGCCACCGACAGGGACGCCTACAATGAGCAGTTCTTC
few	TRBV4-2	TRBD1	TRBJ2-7	CASSQGTGYYEQYF	TGTGCCAGCAGCCAAGGGACAGGGTACTACGAGCAGTACTTC
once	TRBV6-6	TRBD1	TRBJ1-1	CASNTGTALNTEAFF	TGTGCCAGCAATACCGGGACAGCGTTGAACACTGAAGCTTTCTTT
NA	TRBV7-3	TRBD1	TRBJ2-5	CASSLSSTGEETQYF	TGTGCCAGCAGCTTAAGTTCGACAGGGGAAGAGACCCAGTACTTC
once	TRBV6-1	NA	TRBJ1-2	CASSEALAGPYGYTF	TGTGCCAGCAGTGAAGCCCTGGCGGGGCCCTATGGCTACACCTTC